This T cell receptor (beta chain) came from a study of T cell repertoires in cytomegalovirus infection. Whole-study results and caveats: HLA-C-restricted CMV-specific TCR beta clonotypes were dominant in the ex vivo response.

From the reads, TCRdb called clonotypes with MiXCR, one entry per CDR3 protein. The top ten hold around 12% of the sample, which has around 800,000 distinct CDR3 sequences, 32% seen once. Notes on this clonotype: What it binds is not known.

Trimming pared 2 bases from V and 2 bases from J, leaving 9 bases between. CDR3 size: 14 residues. The germline gives CDR1 MNHEY, CDR2 SVGAGI. This clonotype was sampled from a human donor in good health (CMV status not recorded). Some clones in this sample may be carry-over from other donors' samples. The chain combines TRBV6-5 with TRBJ1-2; a possible D gene is TRBD1 (5 bases). The sequenced sample was cultured CD8+ T cells from PBMCs, obtained from culture after CMV antigen stimulation. The CDR3: CASSYGAGNYGYTF. For the CDR3, the DNA is TGTGCCAGCAGTTACGGGGCAGGGAACTATGGCTACACCTTC.